Sequencing of this T cell receptor (beta chain) was carried out in a study of cytomegalovirus exposure and HLA in healthy donors. Researchers ran the PCR with 60 Vbeta and 13 Jbeta primers. Clones were read by immunoSEQ multiplex PCR, and TCRdb kept only the in-frame ones, dropping some. This repertoire shows approximately 220,000 clones, approximately 78% found once; its top ten account for about 3.1%. Losses at the gene ends were 3 bases for V and 14 bases for J; bases not matched to a gene: 7. The length of the CDR3 is 11 residues. Germline V gene data show CDR1 as SGHRS and CDR2 as YFSETQ. The sequence came from a man aged 25 to 40 in good health and CMV-seronegative. The chain joins TRBV5-1 to TRBJ1-2; TRBD1 agrees at 7 bases. Sequencing input: PBMCs. CDR3 nucleotide sequence: TGCGCCAGCAGCTCGACAGGGCTAAGGACCTTC. Translating gives CASSSTGLRTF.